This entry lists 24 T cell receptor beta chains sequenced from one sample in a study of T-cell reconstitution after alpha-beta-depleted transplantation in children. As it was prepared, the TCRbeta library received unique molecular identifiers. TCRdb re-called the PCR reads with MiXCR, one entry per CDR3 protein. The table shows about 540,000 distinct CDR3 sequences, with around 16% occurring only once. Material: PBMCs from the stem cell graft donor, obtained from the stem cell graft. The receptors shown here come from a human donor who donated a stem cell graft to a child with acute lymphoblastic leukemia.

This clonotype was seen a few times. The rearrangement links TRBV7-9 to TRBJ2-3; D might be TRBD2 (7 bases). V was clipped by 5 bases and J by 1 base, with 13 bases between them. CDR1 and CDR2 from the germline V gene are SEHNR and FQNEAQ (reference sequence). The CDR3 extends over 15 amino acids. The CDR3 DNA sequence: TGTGCCAGCAGCCCCAAAGGGGGGGGCACAGATACGCAGTATTTT. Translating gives CASSPKGGGTDTQYF.

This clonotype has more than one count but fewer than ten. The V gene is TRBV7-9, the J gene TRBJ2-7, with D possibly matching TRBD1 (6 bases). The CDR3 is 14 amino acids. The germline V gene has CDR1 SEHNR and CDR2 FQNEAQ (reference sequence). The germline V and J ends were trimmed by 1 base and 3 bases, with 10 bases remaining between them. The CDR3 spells CASSLGKDSYEQYF. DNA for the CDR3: TGTGCCAGCAGCTTAGGGAAGGACAGCTACGAGCAGTACTTC. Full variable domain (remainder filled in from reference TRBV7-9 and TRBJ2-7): DTGVSQNPRHKITKRGQNVTFRCDPISEHNRLYWYRQTLGQGPEFLTYFQNEAQLEKSRLLSDRFSAERPKGSFSTLEIQRTEQGDSAMYLCASSLGKDSYEQYFGPGTRLTVT.

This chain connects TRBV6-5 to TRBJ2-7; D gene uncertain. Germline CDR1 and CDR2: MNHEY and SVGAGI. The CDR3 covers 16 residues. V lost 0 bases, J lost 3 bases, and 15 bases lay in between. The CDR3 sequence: CASSYSSLYFGYEQYF. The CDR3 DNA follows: TGTGCCAGCAGTTACTCGAGCCTGTACTTTGGCTACGAGCAGTACTTC.

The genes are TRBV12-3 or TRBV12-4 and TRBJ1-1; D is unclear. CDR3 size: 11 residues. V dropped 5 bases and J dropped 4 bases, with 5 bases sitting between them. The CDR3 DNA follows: TGTGCCAGCAGTATCGGCACTGAAGCTTTCTTT. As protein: CASSIGTEAFF.

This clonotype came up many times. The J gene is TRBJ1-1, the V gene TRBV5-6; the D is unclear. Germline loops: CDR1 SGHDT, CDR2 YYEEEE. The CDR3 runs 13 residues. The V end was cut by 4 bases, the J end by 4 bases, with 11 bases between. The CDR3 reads CASSPRPSTEAFF. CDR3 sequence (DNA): TGTGCCAGCAGCCCACGCCCCTCCACTGAAGCTTTCTTT.

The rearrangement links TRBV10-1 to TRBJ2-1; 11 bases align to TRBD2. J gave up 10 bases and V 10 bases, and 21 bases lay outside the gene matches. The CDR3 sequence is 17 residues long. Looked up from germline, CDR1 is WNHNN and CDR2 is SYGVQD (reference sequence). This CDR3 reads CANRDRARLAGGGEQFF. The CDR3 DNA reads TGCGCCAACCGGGACAGGGCCCGCCTAGCGGGAGGAGGGGAGCAGTTCTTC.

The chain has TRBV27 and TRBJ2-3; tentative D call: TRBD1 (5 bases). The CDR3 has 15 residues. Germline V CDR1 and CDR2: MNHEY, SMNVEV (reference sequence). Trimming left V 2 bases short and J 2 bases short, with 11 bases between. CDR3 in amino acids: CASSLAGSLTDTQYF. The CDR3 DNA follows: TGTGCCAGCAGTTTAGCAGGGTCCCTCACAGATACGCAGTATTTT.

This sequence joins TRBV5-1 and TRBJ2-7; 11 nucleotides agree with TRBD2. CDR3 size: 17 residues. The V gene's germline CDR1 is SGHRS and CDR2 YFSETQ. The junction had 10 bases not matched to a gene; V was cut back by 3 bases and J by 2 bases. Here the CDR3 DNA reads TGCGCCAGCAGCTGGGGCCCCTCGACTAGCGGGACCTACGAGCAGTACTTC. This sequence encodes CASSWGPSTSGTYEQYF.

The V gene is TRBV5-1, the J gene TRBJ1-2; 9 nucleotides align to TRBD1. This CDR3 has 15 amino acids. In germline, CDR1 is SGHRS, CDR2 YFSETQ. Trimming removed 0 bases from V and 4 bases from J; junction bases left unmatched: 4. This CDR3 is CASSLVGQGIYGYTF. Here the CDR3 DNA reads TGCGCCAGCAGCTTGGTGGGACAGGGCATCTATGGCTACACCTTC.

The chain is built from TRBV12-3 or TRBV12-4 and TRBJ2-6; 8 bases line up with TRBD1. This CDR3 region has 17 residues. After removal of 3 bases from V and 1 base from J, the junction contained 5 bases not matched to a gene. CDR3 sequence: CASSLQGAVSGANVLTF. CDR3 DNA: TGTGCCAGCAGTTTGCAGGGGGCGGTATCTGGGGCCAACGTCCTGACTTTC.

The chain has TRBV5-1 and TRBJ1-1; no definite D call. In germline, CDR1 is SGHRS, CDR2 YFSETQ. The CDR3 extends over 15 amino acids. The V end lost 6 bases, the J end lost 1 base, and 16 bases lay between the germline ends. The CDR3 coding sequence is TGCGCCAGCATCAAAGGTGGCGGAACGAACACTGAAGCTTTCTTT. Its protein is CASIKGGGTNTEAFF.

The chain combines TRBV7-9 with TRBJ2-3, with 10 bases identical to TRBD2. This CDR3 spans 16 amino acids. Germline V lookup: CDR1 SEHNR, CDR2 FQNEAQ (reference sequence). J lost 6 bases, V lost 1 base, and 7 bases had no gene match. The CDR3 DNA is TGTGCCAGCAGCTTAGTATCGCTAGCGGGAGTCGATACGCAGTATTTT. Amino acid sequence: CASSLVSLAGVDTQYF.

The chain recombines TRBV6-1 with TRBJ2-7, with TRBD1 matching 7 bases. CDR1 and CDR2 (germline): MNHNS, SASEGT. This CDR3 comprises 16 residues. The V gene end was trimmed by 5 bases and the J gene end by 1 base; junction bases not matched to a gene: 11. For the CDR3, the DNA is TGTGCCAGCAGTCCCAGTCCACAGGGGAGTTCCTACGAGCAGTACTTC. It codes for CASSPSPQGSSYEQYF.

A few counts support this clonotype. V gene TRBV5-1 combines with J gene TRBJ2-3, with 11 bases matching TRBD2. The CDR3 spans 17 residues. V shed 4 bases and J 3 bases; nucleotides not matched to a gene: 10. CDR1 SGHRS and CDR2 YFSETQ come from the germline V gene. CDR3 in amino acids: CASSLGWGTSGTDTQYF. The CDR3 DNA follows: TGCGCCAGCAGCCTGGGATGGGGGACTAGCGGAACAGATACGCAGTATTTT. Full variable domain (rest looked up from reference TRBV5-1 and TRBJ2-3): KAGVTQTPRYLIKTRGQQVTLSCSPISGHRSVSWYQQTPGQGLQFLFEYFSETQRNKGNFPGRFSGRQFSNSRSEMNVSTLELGDSALYLCASSLGWGTSGTDTQYFGPGTRLTVL.

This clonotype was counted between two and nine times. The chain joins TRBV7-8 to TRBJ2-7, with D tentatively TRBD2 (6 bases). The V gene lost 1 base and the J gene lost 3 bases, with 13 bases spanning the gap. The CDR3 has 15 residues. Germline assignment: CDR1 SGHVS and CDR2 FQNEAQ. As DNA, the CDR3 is TGTGCCAGCAGCTTAGTTAGCGGCGTAGACTACGAGCAGTACTTC. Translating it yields CASSLVSGVDYEQYF. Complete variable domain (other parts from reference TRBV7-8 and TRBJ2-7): GAGVSQSPRYKVAKRGQDVALRCDPISGHVSLFWYQQALGQGPEFLTYFQNEAQLDKSGLPSDRFFAERPEGSVSTLKIQRTQQEDSAVYLCASSLVSGVDYEQYFGPGTRLTVT.

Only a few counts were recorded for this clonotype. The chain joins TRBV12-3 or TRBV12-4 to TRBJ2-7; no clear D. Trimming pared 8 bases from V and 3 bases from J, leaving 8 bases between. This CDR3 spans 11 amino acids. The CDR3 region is CASGIVYEQYF. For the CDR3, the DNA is TGTGCCAGCGGAATAGTCTACGAGCAGTACTTC.

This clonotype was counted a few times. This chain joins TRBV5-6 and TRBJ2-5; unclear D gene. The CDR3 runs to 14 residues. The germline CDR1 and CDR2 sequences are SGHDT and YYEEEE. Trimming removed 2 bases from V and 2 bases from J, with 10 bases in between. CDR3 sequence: CASSFGTVQETQYF. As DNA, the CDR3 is TGTGCCAGCAGCTTTGGTACAGTTCAAGAGACCCAGTACTTC.

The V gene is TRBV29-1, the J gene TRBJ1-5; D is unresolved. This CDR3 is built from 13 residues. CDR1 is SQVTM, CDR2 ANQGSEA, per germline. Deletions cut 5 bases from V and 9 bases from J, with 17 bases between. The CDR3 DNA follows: TGCAGCGTTTCTTCGGCCCCGTCTGGGCCCCAGCATTTT. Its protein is CSVSSAPSGPQHF.

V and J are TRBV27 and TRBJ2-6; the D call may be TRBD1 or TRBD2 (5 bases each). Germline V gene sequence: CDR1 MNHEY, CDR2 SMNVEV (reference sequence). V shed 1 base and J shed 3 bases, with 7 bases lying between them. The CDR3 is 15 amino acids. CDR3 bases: TGTGCCAGCAGTTTATGGGGGAGTGGGGCCAACGTCCTGACTTTC. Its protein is CASSLWGSGANVLTF.

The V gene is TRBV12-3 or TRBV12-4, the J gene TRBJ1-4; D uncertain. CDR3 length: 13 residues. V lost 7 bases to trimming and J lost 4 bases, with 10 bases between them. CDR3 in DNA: TGTGCCAGCAATGGGATAGTTAATGAAAAACTGTTTTTT. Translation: CASNGIVNEKLFF.

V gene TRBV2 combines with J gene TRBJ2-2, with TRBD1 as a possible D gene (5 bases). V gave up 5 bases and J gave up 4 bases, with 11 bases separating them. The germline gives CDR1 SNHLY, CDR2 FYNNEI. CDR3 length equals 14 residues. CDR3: CASSPWGSTGELFF. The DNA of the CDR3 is TGTGCCAGCAGTCCCTGGGGCTCCACCGGGGAGCTGTTTTTT.

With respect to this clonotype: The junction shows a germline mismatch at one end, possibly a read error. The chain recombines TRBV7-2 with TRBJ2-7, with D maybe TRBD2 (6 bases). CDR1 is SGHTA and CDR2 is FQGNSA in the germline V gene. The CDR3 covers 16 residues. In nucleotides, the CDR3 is TGTGCCAGCAGCGTAGCTTGGGGGGAAAGCTCCTACGAGCAGTACTTC. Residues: CASSVAWGESSYEQYF.

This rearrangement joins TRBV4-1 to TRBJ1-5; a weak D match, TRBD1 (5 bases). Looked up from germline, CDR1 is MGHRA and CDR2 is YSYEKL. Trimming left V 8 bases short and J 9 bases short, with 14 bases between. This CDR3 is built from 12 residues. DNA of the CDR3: TGCGCCAGCGACAGTGGCAGCGGGCCCCAGCATTTT. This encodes CASDSGSGPQHF.

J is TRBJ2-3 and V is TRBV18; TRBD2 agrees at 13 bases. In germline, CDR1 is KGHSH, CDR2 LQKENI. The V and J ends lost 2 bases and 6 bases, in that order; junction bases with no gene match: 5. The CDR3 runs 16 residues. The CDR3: CASSPRGLAGADTQYF. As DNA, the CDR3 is TGTGCCAGCTCACCAAGAGGACTAGCGGGAGCCGATACGCAGTATTTT.